These T cell receptor beta chains were read from a single sample in a study of post-analysis software for immune sequencing data. MiXCR was run by TCRdb on the PCR reads, yielding one entry per CDR3 protein. This sample carries 600,000 to 700,000 distinct CDR3 sequences, approximately 60% of them seen once, and the ten largest clones take roughly 10%. Sample: blood. The source of these receptors is a girl aged 2 to 10 with multiple sclerosis. Each CDR3 is given with its conserved first and last residue. Fields, in order: D gene, V gene, clone size, J gene, CDR3 protein, CDR3 DNA. A D gene is named only where the DNA matches it firmly. The listing skips clone size in some rows; elsewhere it reads once, few, many or a size class.

D: NA
V: TRBV6-5
size: NA
J: TRBJ2-7
CDR3: CASSYGADSYEQYF
DNA: TGTGCCAGCAGTTACGGGGCGGACTCCTACGAGCAGTACTTC

D: TRBD1
V: TRBV29-1
size: NA
J: TRBJ2-3
CDR3: CSAPGTGYGTDTQYF
DNA: TGCAGCGCCCCCGGGACAGGGTACGGCACAGATACGCAGTATTTT

D: NA
V: TRBV4-2
size: NA
J: TRBJ1-1
CDR3: CASSQVNTEAFF
DNA: TGTGCCAGCAGCCAAGTGAACACTGAAGCTTTCTTT

D: NA
V: TRBV6-2/TRBV6-3
size: NA
J: TRBJ1-3
CDR3: CASEDRSSGNTIYF
DNA: TGTGCCAGCGAAGACAGGAGCTCTGGAAACACCATATATTTT

D: NA
V: TRBV3-1
size: NA
J: TRBJ2-1
CDR3: CASSQELQGNEQFF
DNA: TGTGCCAGCAGCCAAGAACTCCAGGGTAATGAGCAGTTCTTC

D: NA
V: TRBV4-3
size: NA
J: TRBJ2-1
CDR3: CASSQDWDGGGREQFF
DNA: TGCGCCAGCAGCCAAGATTGGGACGGGGGAGGAAGGGAGCAGTTCTTC

D: TRBD2
V: TRBV3-1
size: NA
J: TRBJ2-1
CDR3: CASSQSSGSYNEQFF
DNA: TGTGCCAGCAGCCAGTCTAGCGGGAGCTACAATGAGCAGTTCTTC

D: NA
V: TRBV7-9
size: NA
J: TRBJ2-7
CDR3: CASSGREVSYEQYF
DNA: TGTGCCAGCAGCGGCAGGGAAGTATCCTACGAGCAGTACTTC

D: NA
V: TRBV12-3/TRBV12-4
size: NA
J: TRBJ1-2
CDR3: CASSLRMDYGYTF
DNA: TGTGCCAGCAGCCTGAGGATGGATTATGGCTACACCTTC

D: NA
V: TRBV11-2
size: NA
J: TRBJ2-6
CDR3: CASSKQGLRANVLTF
DNA: TGTGCCAGCAGCAAACAGGGCCTCCGGGCCAACGTCCTGACTTTC

D: NA
V: TRBV5-5
size: NA
J: TRBJ2-1
CDR3: CASSSMSPDRRTYNEQFF
DNA: TGTGCCAGCAGCTCAATGAGTCCCGACAGAAGAACCTACAATGAGCAGTTCTTC

D: TRBD1
V: TRBV29-1
size: NA
J: TRBJ2-1
CDR3: CSVARAGGWEEQFF
DNA: TGCAGCGTTGCACGGGCAGGGGGCTGGGAAGAGCAGTTCTTC

D: NA
V: TRBV25-1
size: NA
J: TRBJ2-1
CDR3: CASSVSEGNEQFF
DNA: TGTGCCAGCAGTGTATCCGAGGGCAATGAGCAGTTCTTC

D: NA
V: TRBV6-5
size: NA
J: TRBJ2-3
CDR3: CASSYSQQTDTQYF
DNA: TGTGCCAGCAGTTACTCCCAGCAGACAGATACGCAGTATTTT

D: NA
V: TRBV5-1
size: NA
J: TRBJ2-1
CDR3: CASSVNRRMAYNEQFF
DNA: TGCGCCAGCAGCGTTAACCGTCGGATGGCCTACAATGAGCAGTTCTTC

D: NA
V: TRBV29-1
size: NA
J: TRBJ2-1
CDR3: CSVGVRPSYNEQFF
DNA: TGCAGCGTTGGAGTCAGGCCCTCCTACAATGAGCAGTTCTTC

D: TRBD2
V: TRBV20-1
size: NA
J: TRBJ2-1
CDR3: CSARTSGDIIYNEQFF
DNA: TGCAGTGCTAGGACTAGCGGGGACATAATTTACAATGAGCAGTTCTTC

D: NA
V: TRBV5-1
size: NA
J: TRBJ2-1
CDR3: CASSSVVTVGSYNEQFF
DNA: TGCGCCAGCAGCTCCGTTGTAACGGTGGGGTCCTACAATGAGCAGTTCTTC

D: NA
V: TRBV24-1
size: few
J: TRBJ1-2
CDR3: CATSDSTSGEDTF
DNA: TGTGCCACCAGTGACTCAACCAGTGGGGAGGACACCTTC

D: NA
V: TRBV10-3
size: NA
J: TRBJ2-3
CDR3: CAISEGLADTQYF
DNA: TGTGCCATCAGTGAGGGGTTAGCGGATACGCAGTATTTT

D: NA
V: TRBV7-9
size: NA
J: TRBJ2-5
CDR3: CASSLQGDQETQYF
DNA: TGTGCCAGCAGCTTACAGGGCGACCAAGAGACCCAGTACTTC

D: NA
V: TRBV29-1
size: NA
J: TRBJ1-1
CDR3: CSVGPGSQRLTEAFF
DNA: TGCAGCGTTGGCCCGGGGTCACAAAGGCTCACTGAAGCTTTCTTT

D: NA
V: TRBV10-3
size: few
J: TRBJ1-2
CDR3: CAIRSDVTYGYTF
DNA: TGTGCCATCAGATCGGACGTGACCTATGGCTACACCTTC

D: NA
V: TRBV5-1
size: NA
J: TRBJ2-1
CDR3: CASSIKGGHMNEQFF
DNA: TGCGCCAGCAGTATTAAAGGGGGGCATATGAATGAGCAGTTCTTC

D: NA
V: TRBV11-2
size: few
J: TRBJ1-6
CDR3: CASSGRQAGRSDSPLHF
DNA: TGTGCCAGCAGCGGTAGACAGGCGGGAAGGTCAGATTCACCCCTCCACTTT

D: NA
V: TRBV29-1
size: NA
J: TRBJ2-7
CDR3: CSVSGGAGSYEQYF
DNA: TGCAGCGTCTCGGGGGGCGCCGGCTCCTACGAGCAGTACTTC

D: NA
V: TRBV12-3/TRBV12-4
size: NA
J: TRBJ2-6
CDR3: CASSHFRQYEYSGANVLTF
DNA: TGTGCCAGCAGCCACTTCAGACAGTACGAGTACTCTGGGGCCAACGTCCTGACTTTC

D: TRBD1
V: TRBV27
size: NA
J: TRBJ1-4
CDR3: CASSSGQGGATNEKLFF
DNA: TGTGCCAGCAGTTCCGGACAGGGAGGGGCAACTAATGAAAAACTGTTTTTT

D: NA
V: TRBV12-3/TRBV12-4
size: many
J: TRBJ1-2
CDR3: CASSSPEGGRDGYTF
DNA: TGTGCCAGCAGTTCCCCAGAGGGCGGAAGGGATGGCTACACCTTC